This record concerns one T cell receptor (beta chain) sequence. This specimen comes from a study of CD8+ T cells in alopecia areata. Treatment specified: oral pan-JAK inhibitor, 5-10 mg twice daily. cDNA serving as the sequencing template came from extracted, reverse transcribed RNA. Using immunoSEQ multiplex PCR, the repertoire was profiled, and TCRdb retains in-frame clones only, with some absent. Among some 190,000 clones listed, 45% to 65% were seen once. Trimming took off 3 bases at V and 5 bases at J, with 13 bases between the two ends. The germline CDR1 and CDR2 sequences are KGHSH and LQKENI. This CDR3 contains 14 residues.

Sample: CD4+ T cells sorted from blood, taken at week 4, from a patient treated with tofacitinib. V and J are TRBV18 and TRBJ2-5, with D unclear. This clonotype was obtained from a human donor with alopecia areata. CDR3 in amino acids: CASSPNFGKETQYF. CDR3 sequence (DNA): TGTGCCAGCTCACCCAACTTTGGGAAGGAGACCCAGTACTTC.